Here is one T cell receptor beta chain with its context. Its cognate antigen is unknown. These data originate in a study of regulatory T cells in long-lasting Graves disease. Arm-PCR with iRepertoire HTBI primers amplified the CDR3 regions for these TCR beta libraries. Via MiXCR, TCRdb re-called the multiplex PCR reads, giving one row per CDR3 protein. The sample contains over 350,000 distinct CDR3 sequences, more than 20% of which appear only once. CDR1 SGHTA and CDR2 FQGNSA come from the germline V gene. The V end lost 1 base, the J end lost 7 bases, and 17 bases lay between the germline ends. The CDR3 totals 16 residues. Time point here: persistent/refractory GD, antithyroid drugs over 5 years with positive TRAb. Scientists built the TCR library using RNA that was extracted from PBMCs. One endocrinology department in Xi'an, China, was where patients came from. The study, taken as a whole, reports: Persistent-disease Graves' patients showed less TCR diversity than new cases. TRBV28, TRBJ1-2 and TRBJ2-5 emerged as the favored segments in persistent disease. It was peripheral blood alone, not thyroid tissue, that was studied.

This receptor was taken from a female donor with Graves disease. The sequencing here drew on peripheral blood mononuclear cells (PBMCs), taken when the disease was refractory, from a patient treated with antithyroid drugs. The V and J genes are TRBV7-2 and TRBJ2-1, with D perhaps matching TRBD2 (6 bases). The CDR3 loop is CASSLGAGFPGNEQFF. The CDR3 coding sequence is TGTGCCAGCAGCTTAGGTGCGGGGTTCCCGGGGAATGAGCAGTTCTTC.